This T cell receptor (beta chain) came from a study of blood T cell repertoires in COVID-19. For the study at large: Donors in the United States, Italy and Spain gave samples during acute or convalescent COVID-19. The cDNA or gDNA used as material had been derived from T cells, B-cell-depleted T cells, or PBMCs.

In regard to this clone: The germline gene is not matched at one end of the junction; a read error may be the cause.

In the authors' workflow: It was from reference gene primer amplification that nucleated cell counts were estimated. The protocol was immunoSEQ multiplex PCR, while the TCRdb copy is restricted to in-frame clones and leaves out a portion. V, J and clone size were drawn from that table, and D and trimming were deduced from the DNA. The table records roughly 150,000 clones, 75% to 90% of them present only once. The CDR3 is made up of 14 amino acids. The germline gives CDR1 KGHSH, CDR2 LQKENI. The receptor comes from a woman aged 40 to 55 with acute or convalescent COVID-19. This rearrangement joins TRBV18 to TRBJ2-4, with D perhaps matching TRBD1 (8 bases). The sample was peripheral blood. The CDR3 nucleotides read TGTGCCAGCACCGCCGGACAGGGAGGGATCGATCCGGACTTC. This gives the protein CASTAGQGGIDPDF.